This T cell receptor beta chain was sequenced during a study of T cells in Graves' hyperthyroidism and ophthalmopathy. Study-level points and caveats: The majority of expanded thyroid clonotypes above 0.001 also appeared in blood.

Researchers amplified the TCR beta CDR3 regions from RNA transcripts. HTBI primers were employed in a first-round RT-PCR of the TCR CDR3. TCRdb reprocessed the multiplex PCR reads with MiXCR, giving one entry per CDR3 protein. The profile shows 700,000 or so distinct CDR3 sequences, about 17% of them singletons. Hyperthyroidism had been newly diagnosed in patients aged 18 to 65, and its duration was under 2 months. Uncontrolled infection, other autoimmune disease, pregnancy or lactation excluded patients. Using around 10 ml of fresh peripheral blood, PBMCs were prepared. This clonotype occurred many times. What it binds is unknown. This CDR3 region has 13 residues. The germline CDR1 and CDR2 sequences are DFQATT and SNEGSKA (reference sequence). The V gene lost 3 bases and the J gene lost 6 bases, with 12 bases spanning the gap.

The gene calls are TRBV20-1 and TRBJ2-1; TRBD1 might be the D (5 bases). Sequencing was done on a sample of blood. This TCR was recovered from a man aged 18 to 35 with Graves' hyperthyroidism. As DNA, the CDR3 is TGCAGTGCTAGCCGGAGTCAGGGCAATGAGCAGTTCTTC. Protein product: CSASRSQGNEQFF.